The next 4 T cell receptor beta chains were all read from a single sample in a study of control samples from healthy donors and cancer patients. Measured with immunoSEQ multiplex PCR; TCRdb has only the in-frame clones, and not every one. This sample has tens of thousands of clones; about 88% occur once, and the top ten carry 14%. Input material: blood. The receptors derive from a woman between 70 and 85 years old in good health.

The DNA for the CDR3 is TGTGCCAGCAGCTTAAGGGGACAGCATCAGCCCCAGCATTTT. This sequence encodes CASSLRGQHQPQHF. V gene TRBV7-2 combines with J gene TRBJ1-5; 7 bases are shared with TRBD1. V lost 2 bases to trimming and J lost 5 bases; unmatched junction nucleotides: 3. This CDR3 has 14 amino acids. Germline V CDR1 and CDR2: SGHTA, FQGNSA. The full variable domain, with the rest looked up from reference TRBV7-2 and TRBJ1-5, is GAGVSQSPSNKVTEKGKDVELRCDPISGHTALYWYRQSLGQGLEFLIYFQGNSAPDKSGLPSDRFSAERTGGSVSTLTIQRTQQEDSAVYLCASSLRGQHQPQHFGDGTRLSIL.

The V gene is TRBV3-1 (or the pseudogene TRBV3-2), the J gene TRBJ1-1; possibly TRBD1 for D (5 bases). Germline lookup yields CDR1 LGHDT and CDR2 YNNKEL (reference sequence). The CDR3 sequence is 14 residues long. Deletions cut 4 bases from V and 3 bases from J, with 12 bases between. CDR3 amino acids: CASSLGTVHTEAFF. CDR3 nucleotide sequence: TGTGCCAGCAGCCTTGGGACTGTCCACACTGAAGCTTTCTTT.

The V call is TRBV18, the J call TRBJ1-1; perhaps TRBD1 as D (6 bases). The CDR3 is 12 amino acids. Trimming removed 1 base at V and 8 bases at J, with 8 bases between. Germline V CDR1 and CDR2: KGHSH, LQKENI. The CDR3 DNA follows: TGTGCCAGCTCACCACTACAGGGAGAAGCTTTCTTT. As protein: CASSPLQGEAFF. Based on the CDR3 plus reference TRBV18 and TRBJ1-1, the full variable domain is NAGVMQNPRHLVRRRGQEARLRCSPMKGHSHVYWYRQLPEEGLKFMVYLQKENIIDESGMPKERFSAEFPKEGPSILRIQQVVRGDSAAYFCASSPLQGEAFFGQGTRLTVV.

This clone was seen just once. CDR3 region: CASSLGGGGQPQHF. The CDR3 DNA reads as TGTGCCAGCAGCTTAGGGGGGGGAGGGCAGCCCCAGCATTTT. This sequence joins TRBV7-2 and TRBJ1-5, with a weak D call TRBD1 (5 bases). Trimming removed 1 base at V and 7 bases at J, with 11 bases between. This CDR3 has 14 amino acids. Germline loops: CDR1 SGHTA, CDR2 FQGNSA.